This is a list of T cell receptor beta chains from one sample in a study of cytomegalovirus exposure and HLA in healthy donors. TCRdb's copy holds only in-frame clones and misses some; the assay was immunoSEQ multiplex PCR. The sample has 300,000 to 400,000 clones; 86% are singletons. The sequenced sample consisted of PBMCs. These receptors all come from a woman aged 18-30 years in good health and CMV-seronegative. CDR3s include the opening cysteine and the closing phenylalanine or tryptophan. A D gene is named only where the DNA matches it firmly. A clone size is listed for some rows: how often the clone was seen (once, few, many), or a class if it is expanded.

>TRBJ2-5|TRBV5-1|.|.
TGCGCCAGCAGCTTGGTCCCCGGGGAGACCCAGTACTTC
CASSLVPGETQYF
>TRBJ2-2|TRBV9|TRBD2|.
TGTGCCAGCAGCGCGACTAGCGGGAGTAGTACCGGGGAGCTGTTTTTT
CASSATSGSSTGELFF
>TRBJ2-7|TRBV7-9|.|.
TGTGCCATCCTCGGTAGCTCCTACGAGCAGTACTTC
CAILGSSYEQYF
>TRBJ2-3|TRBV5-4|.|.
TGTGCCAGCAGCCCTCGGGGGATCCCAGATACGCAGTATTTT
CASSPRGIPDTQYF
>TRBJ2-7|TRBV30|TRBD2|.
TGTGCCTGGAGGAGCGGGAACTGGAACGAGCAGTACTTC
CAWRSGNWNEQYF
>TRBJ2-3|TRBV27|.|.
TGTGCCAGCAGTTTCCAGGTGCCAGGCACAGATACGCAGTATTTT
CASSFQVPGTDTQYF
>TRBJ2-1|TRBV5-1|TRBD1|.
TGCGCCAGCAGCGCGGACAGGGAGTTCGAGCAGTTCTTC
CASSADREFEQFF
>TRBJ2-7|TRBV6-1|.|.
TGTGCCAGCAGTGAAAGCTCTCCCTACGAGCAGTACTTC
CASSESSPYEQYF
>TRBJ2-1|TRBV6-5|TRBD2|.
TGTGCCAGCAGTTACGGGACTAGCGGGAGTCGCGAGCAGTTCTTC
CASSYGTSGSREQFF
>TRBJ2-7|TRBV27|TRBD2|.
TGTGCCAGCACCGCTCCCGGGGAAGCGGGAGTTCAGGAAGAGCAGTACTTC
CASTAPGEAGVQEEQYF
>TRBJ2-5|TRBV11-3|TRBD2|.
TGTGCCAGCAGCCCTGGACTAGCGAGTCAGACCCAGTACTTC
CASSPGLASQTQYF
>TRBJ1-2|TRBV30|.|once
TGTGCCTGGAGTGTACAGGAGCGCGATGGCTACACCTTC
CAWSVQERDGYTF
>TRBJ1-1|TRBV7-9|.|.
TGTGCCAGCAGAGGAGGGGTGATCACTGAAGCTTTCTTT
CASRGGVITEAFF
>TRBJ2-2|TRBV2|TRBD1|.
TGTGCCAGCAGTAAACAGGGGGCCAACACCGGGGAGCTGTTTTTT
CASSKQGANTGELFF
>TRBJ2-6|TRBV5-1|.|.
TGCGCCAGCAGCTTGGACGGGGTTGTTTGGGCCAACGTCCTGACTTTC
CASSLDGVVWANVLTF
>TRBJ2-3|TRBV5-1|.|.
TGCGCCAGCAGCTTGCAGAATACGCAGTATTTT
CASSLQNTQYF
>TRBJ2-7|TRBV2|TRBD2|once
TGTGCCAGCAGCCCTAGCGGGGGGCGTTACGAGCAGTACTTC
CASSPSGGRYEQYF
>TRBJ2-2|TRBV18|TRBD2|.
TGTGCCAGCTCACCTCGGCCAGGGAGGGCCGGGGAGCTGTTTTTT
CASSPRPGRAGELFF
>TRBJ1-5|TRBV10-2|TRBD1|.
TGCGCCAGCAAATTGTCAGGGGGGAATCAGCCCCAGCATTTT
CASKLSGGNQPQHF
>TRBJ2-5|TRBV5-6|TRBD2|once
TGTGCCAGCAGACAAAGCGGGGGAGGAGAGACCCAGTACTTC
CASRQSGGGETQYF
>TRBJ1-1|TRBV30|TRBD1|.
TGTGCCTGGAGTGGGCCGGGACAGGGGGCTTTCACTGAAGCTTTCTTT
CAWSGPGQGAFTEAFF
>TRBJ1-5|TRBV4-1|.|.
TGCGCCAGCAGCCAAGATCGGGGGGATCAGCCCCAGCATTTT
CASSQDRGDQPQHF
>TRBJ1-2|TRBV5-6|.|.
TGTGCCAGCAGCCATCTCAGGTCCGGCGGCTACACCTTC
CASSHLRSGGYTF
>TRBJ2-2|TRBV27|.|.
TGTGCCAGCAGTTTAAGAGGGTTCGCGAACACCGGGGAGCTGTTTTTT
CASSLRGFANTGELFF
>TRBJ2-7|TRBV5-1|TRBD1|.
TGCGCCAGCAGCATACAGGGGGCGCGGGCCTACGAGCAGTACTTC
CASSIQGARAYEQYF
>TRBJ1-1|TRBV27|.|.
TGTGCCAGCAGTTTATCCTCTAGAACTGAAGCTTTCTTT
CASSLSSRTEAFF
>TRBJ2-3|TRBV5-8|TRBD2|.
TGTGCCAGCAGCTTGGGACTAGCGGGAGCAGATACGCAGTATTTT
CASSLGLAGADTQYF
>TRBJ2-7|TRBV27|TRBD1|few
TGTGCCAGCAGTCTCCGGACAGGGGGGAACGAGCAGTACTTC
CASSLRTGGNEQYF
>TRBJ2-7|TRBV2|TRBD1|.
TGTGCCAGCATCACGGCGGGGGCGGGGACAGGGCGATACGAGCAGTACTTC
CASITAGAGTGRYEQYF
>TRBJ2-3|TRBV18|TRBD2|.
TGTGCCAGCTCACAGGATAGCGGGATCGTCACAGATACGCAGTATTTT
CASSQDSGIVTDTQYF
>TRBJ2-2|TRBV9|.|.
TGTGCCAGCAGCGTAGGGGGGCTTACCGGGGAGCTGTTTTTT
CASSVGGLTGELFF
>TRBJ2-7|TRBV6-5|.|.
TGTGCCAGCAGCCCCACAGGTCCCTCCTACGAGCAGTACTTC
CASSPTGPSYEQYF
>TRBJ1-2|TRBV9|.|.
TGTGCCAGCAGCGTCGGGGAGGGTGGCTACACCTTC
CASSVGEGGYTF
>TRBJ2-1|TRBV5-4|TRBD2|.
TGTGCCAGCAGCTTGGATCTAGCGGGGGGTTACAATGAGCAGTTCTTC
CASSLDLAGGYNEQFF
>TRBJ1-5|TRBV23-1|TRBD1|.
TGCGCCAGCAGTCAAAACGCCAGGGGGAGCAATCAGCCCCAGCATTTT
CASSQNARGSNQPQHF
>TRBJ2-1|TRBV30|TRBD2|.
TGTGCCTGGAGTGTAAAGACTAGCGGACGGAGCACCTCCCCCAATGAGCAGTTCTTC
CAWSVKTSGRSTSPNEQFF
>TRBJ2-3|TRBV4-1|TRBD2|.
TGCGCCAGCAGCCCTCGGGGCGGGAGCGGCGATACGCAGTATTTT
CASSPRGGSGDTQYF
>TRBJ2-1|TRBV2|.|once
TGTGCCAGCTGGCGCGGCTCCTACAATGAGCAGTTCTTC
CASWRGSYNEQFF
>TRBJ2-7|TRBV2|TRBD2|.
TGTGCCAGCAGGCTTGGACTAGCGCAGTACGAGCAGTACTTC
CASRLGLAQYEQYF
>TRBJ2-1|TRBV27|TRBD2|.
TGTGCCAGCAGTTTAGAGAGCGGGAGCACGTACAATGAGCAGTTCTTC
CASSLESGSTYNEQFF
>TRBJ2-7|TRBV28|TRBD1|once
TGTGCCAGCAGTTTAATACAGGGGTCCCCCTACGAGCAGTACTTC
CASSLIQGSPYEQYF
>TRBJ1-2|TRBV5-4|.|few
TGTGCCAGCAGCTTGTGGGGGGGGCGTACATATGGCTACACCTTC
CASSLWGGRTYGYTF
>TRBJ2-2|TRBV30|TRBD2|.
TGTGCCTGGAGCCCTACCCCTAGCGGGAGGACCTACGATATAGTGGAGCTGTTTTTT
CAWSPTPSGRTYDIVELFF
>TRBJ2-3|TRBV2|TRBD2|.
TGTGCCAGCAGGGTCAGGGAGGGAACAGATACGCAGTATTTT
CASRVREGTDTQYF
>TRBJ1-6|TRBV6-6|.|once
TGTGCCAGCAGGACGGGAGAGTCACCCCTCCACTTT
CASRTGESPLHF
>TRBJ2-2|TRBV11-1|TRBD1|once
TGTGCCAGCAGCGCGGGACAGGGTCGGGGCACCGGGGAGCTGTTTTTT
CASSAGQGRGTGELFF
>TRBJ2-3|TRBV15|TRBD2|.
TGTGCCACCAGCACAGAGCGGGAGTACAGAGATACGCAGTATTTT
CATSTEREYRDTQYF
>TRBJ2-1|TRBV11-2|.|.
TGTGCCAGCAGCTTAAGCGACTACTTTCTCTACAATGAGCAGTTCTTC
CASSLSDYFLYNEQFF
>TRBJ1-6|TRBV6-1|.|.
TGTGCCAGCAGCCGGGGGGGGAATTCACCCCTCCACTTT
CASSRGGNSPLHF